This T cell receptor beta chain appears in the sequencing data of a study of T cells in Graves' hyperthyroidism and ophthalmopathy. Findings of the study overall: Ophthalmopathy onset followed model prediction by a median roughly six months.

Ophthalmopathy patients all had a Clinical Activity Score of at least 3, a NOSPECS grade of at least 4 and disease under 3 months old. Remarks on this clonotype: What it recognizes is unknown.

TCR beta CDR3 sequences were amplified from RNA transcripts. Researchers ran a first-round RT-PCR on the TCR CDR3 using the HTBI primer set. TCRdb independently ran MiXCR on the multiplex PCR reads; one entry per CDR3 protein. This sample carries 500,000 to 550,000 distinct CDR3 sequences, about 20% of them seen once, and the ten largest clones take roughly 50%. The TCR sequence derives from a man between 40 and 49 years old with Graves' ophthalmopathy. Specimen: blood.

The CDR3 sequence: CASNPGTGAGTQYF. CDR3 DNA sequence: TGTGCCAGCAACCCAGGGACCGGGGCCGGGACCCAGTACTTC. The chain employs TRBV9 and TRBJ2-5, with D perhaps given as TRBD1 or TRBD2 (5 bases each). This CDR3 is 14 amino acids long. The germline V gene has CDR1 SGDLS and CDR2 YYNGEE. Trimming cost V 6 bases and J 7 bases, with 19 bases left between them.